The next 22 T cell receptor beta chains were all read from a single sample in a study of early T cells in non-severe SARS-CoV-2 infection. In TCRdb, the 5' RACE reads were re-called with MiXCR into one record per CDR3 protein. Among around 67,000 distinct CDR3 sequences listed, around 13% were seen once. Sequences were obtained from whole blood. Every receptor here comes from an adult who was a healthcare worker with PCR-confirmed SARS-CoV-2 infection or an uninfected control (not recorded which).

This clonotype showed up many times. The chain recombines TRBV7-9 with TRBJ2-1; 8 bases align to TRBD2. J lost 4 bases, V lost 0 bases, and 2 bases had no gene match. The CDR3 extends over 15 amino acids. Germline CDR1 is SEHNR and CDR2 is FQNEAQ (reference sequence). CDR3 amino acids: CASSLASGGYNEQFF. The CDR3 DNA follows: TGTGCCAGCAGCTTAGCCAGCGGGGGATACAATGAGCAGTTCTTC.

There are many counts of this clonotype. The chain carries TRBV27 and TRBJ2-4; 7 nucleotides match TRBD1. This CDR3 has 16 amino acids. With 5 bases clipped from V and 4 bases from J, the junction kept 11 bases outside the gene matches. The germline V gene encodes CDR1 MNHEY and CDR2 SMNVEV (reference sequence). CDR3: CASSPPRGREKNIQYF. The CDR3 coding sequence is TGTGCCAGCAGTCCGCCGAGGGGGCGCGAAAAAAACATTCAGTACTTC.

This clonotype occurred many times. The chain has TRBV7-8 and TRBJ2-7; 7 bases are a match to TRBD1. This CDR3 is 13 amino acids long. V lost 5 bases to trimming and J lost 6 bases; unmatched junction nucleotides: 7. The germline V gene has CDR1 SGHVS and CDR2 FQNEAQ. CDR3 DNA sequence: TGTGCCAGCAGCCACCCGACAGGGATCGAGCAGTACTTC. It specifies CASSHPTGIEQYF.

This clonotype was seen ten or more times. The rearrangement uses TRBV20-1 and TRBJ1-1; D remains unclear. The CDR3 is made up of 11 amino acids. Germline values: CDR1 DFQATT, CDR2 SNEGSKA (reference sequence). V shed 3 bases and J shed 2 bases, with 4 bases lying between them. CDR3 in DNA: TGCAGTGCTAGCCCCAACACTGAAGCTTTCTTT. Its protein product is CSASPNTEAFF.

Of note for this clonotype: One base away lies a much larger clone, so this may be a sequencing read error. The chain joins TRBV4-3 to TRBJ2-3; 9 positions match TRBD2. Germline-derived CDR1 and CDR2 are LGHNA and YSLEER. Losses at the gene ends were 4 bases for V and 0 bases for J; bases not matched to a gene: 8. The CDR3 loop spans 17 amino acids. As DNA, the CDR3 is TGCGCCAGCAGCCTGGTAGCGGGAGACCCTAGCACAGATACGCAGTATTTT. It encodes CASSLVAGDPSTDTQYF.

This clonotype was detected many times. CDR3 loop: CASSVDRGFYEQYF. The DNA of the CDR3 is TGTGCCAGCAGCGTGGACAGGGGCTTCTACGAGCAGTACTTC. The genes are TRBV7-6 and TRBJ2-7; 9 nucleotides match TRBD1. CDR1 SGHVS and CDR2 FNYEAQ come from the germline V gene. This CDR3 is built from 14 residues. Trimming at V came to 5 bases and at J to 3 bases, leaving 5 bases not matched to a gene. Full variable domain (remainder filled in from reference TRBV7-6 and TRBJ2-7): GAGVSQSPRYKVTKRGQDVALRCDPISGHVSLYWYRQALGQGPEFLTYFNYEAQQDKSGLPNDRFSAERPEGSISTLTIQRTEQRDSAMYRCASSVDRGFYEQYFGPGTRLTVT.

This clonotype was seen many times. CDR3 residues: CAIRGEGRVNEQFF. Here the CDR3 DNA reads TGTGCCATCAGGGGGGAAGGCAGGGTCAATGAGCAGTTCTTC. This sequence joins TRBV10-3 and TRBJ2-1; D is possibly TRBD1 or TRBD2 (5 bases each). Germline V lookup: CDR1 ENHRY, CDR2 SYGVKD. The CDR3 totals 14 residues. Deletions cut 6 bases from V and 6 bases from J, with 15 bases between.

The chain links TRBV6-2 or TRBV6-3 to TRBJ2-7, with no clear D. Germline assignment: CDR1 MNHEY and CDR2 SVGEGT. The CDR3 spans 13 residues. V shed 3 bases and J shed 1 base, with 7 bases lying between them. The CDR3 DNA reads TGTGCCAGCAGTTATCGACAATCCTACGAGCAGTACTTC. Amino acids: CASSYRQSYEQYF.

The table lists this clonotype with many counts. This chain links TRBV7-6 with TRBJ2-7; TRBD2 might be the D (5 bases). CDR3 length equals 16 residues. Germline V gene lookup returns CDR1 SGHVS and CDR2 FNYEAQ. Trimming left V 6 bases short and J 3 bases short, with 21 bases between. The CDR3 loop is CASSPGFGLVSYEQYF. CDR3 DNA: TGTGCCAGCAGTCCCGGGTTCGGACTCGTGAGCTACGAGCAGTACTTC.

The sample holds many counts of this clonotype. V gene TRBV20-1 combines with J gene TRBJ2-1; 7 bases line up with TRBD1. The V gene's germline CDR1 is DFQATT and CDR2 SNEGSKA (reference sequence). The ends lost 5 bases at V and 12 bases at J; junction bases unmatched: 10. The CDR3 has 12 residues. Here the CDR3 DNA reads TGCAGTGCTCCTCCTACCCGGGACAGGCAGTTCTTC. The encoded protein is CSAPPTRDRQFF.

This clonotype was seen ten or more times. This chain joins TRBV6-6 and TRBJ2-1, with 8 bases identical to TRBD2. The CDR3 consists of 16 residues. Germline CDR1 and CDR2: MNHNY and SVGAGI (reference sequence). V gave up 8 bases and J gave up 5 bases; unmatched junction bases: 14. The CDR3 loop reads CASLLSGSGGNNEQFF. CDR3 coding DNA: TGTGCCAGCCTTTTAAGCGGGTCGGGGGGGAACAATGAGCAGTTCTTC.

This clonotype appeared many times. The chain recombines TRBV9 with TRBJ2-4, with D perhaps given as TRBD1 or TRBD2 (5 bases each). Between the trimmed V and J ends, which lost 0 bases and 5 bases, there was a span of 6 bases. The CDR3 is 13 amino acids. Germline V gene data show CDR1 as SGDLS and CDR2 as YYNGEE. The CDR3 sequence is CASSVGGQNIQYF. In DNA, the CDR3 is TGTGCCAGCAGCGTAGGGGGACAAAACATTCAGTACTTC.

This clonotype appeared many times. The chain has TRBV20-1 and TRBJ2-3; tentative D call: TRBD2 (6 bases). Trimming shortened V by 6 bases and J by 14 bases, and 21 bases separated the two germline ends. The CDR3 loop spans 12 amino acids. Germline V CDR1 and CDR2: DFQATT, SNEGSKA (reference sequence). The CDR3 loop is CSAGAPSEPLYF. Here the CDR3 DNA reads TGCAGTGCCGGCGCTCCTAGCGAGCCCCTGTATTTT.

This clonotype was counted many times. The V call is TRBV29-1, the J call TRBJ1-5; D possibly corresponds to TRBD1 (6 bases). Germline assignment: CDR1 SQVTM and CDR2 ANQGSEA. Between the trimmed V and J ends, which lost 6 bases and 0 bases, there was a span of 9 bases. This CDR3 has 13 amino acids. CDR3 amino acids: CSVGQNSNQPQHF. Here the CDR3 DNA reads TGCAGCGTAGGACAGAATAGCAATCAGCCCCAGCATTTT.

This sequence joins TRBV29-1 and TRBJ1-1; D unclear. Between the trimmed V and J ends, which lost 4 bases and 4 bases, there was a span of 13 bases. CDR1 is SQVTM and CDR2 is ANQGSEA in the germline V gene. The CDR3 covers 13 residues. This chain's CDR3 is CSVVGYGGTEAFF. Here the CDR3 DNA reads TGCAGCGTTGTAGGGTACGGAGGCACTGAAGCTTTCTTT.

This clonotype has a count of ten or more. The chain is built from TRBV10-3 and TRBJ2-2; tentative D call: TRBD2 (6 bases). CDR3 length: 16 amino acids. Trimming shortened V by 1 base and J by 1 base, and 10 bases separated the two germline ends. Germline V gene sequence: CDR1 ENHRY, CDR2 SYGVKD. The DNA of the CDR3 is TGTGCCATCAGTGAGTTAGCCGGGAGGAACACCGGGGAGCTGTTTTTT. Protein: CAISELAGRNTGELFF.

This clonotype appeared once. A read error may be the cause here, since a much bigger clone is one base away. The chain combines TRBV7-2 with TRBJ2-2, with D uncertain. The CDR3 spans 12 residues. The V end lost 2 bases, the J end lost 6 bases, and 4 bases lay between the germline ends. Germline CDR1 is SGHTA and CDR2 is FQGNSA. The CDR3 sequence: CASSLPPGELFF. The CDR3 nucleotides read TGTGCCAGCAGCTTACCTCCCGGGGAGCTGTTTTTT.

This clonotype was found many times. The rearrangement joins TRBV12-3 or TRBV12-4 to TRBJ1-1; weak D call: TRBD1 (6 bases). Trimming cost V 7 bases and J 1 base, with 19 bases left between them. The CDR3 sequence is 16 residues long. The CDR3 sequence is CASTLPPGGANTEAFF. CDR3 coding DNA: TGTGCCAGCACCTTGCCCCCGGGGGGGGCGAACACTGAAGCTTTCTTT.

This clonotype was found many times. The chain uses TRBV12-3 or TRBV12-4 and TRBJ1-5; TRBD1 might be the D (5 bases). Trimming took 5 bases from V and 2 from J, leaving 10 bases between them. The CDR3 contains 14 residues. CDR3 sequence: CASSPGEGNQPQHF. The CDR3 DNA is TGTGCCAGCAGTCCGGGGGAAGGCAATCAGCCCCAGCATTTT.

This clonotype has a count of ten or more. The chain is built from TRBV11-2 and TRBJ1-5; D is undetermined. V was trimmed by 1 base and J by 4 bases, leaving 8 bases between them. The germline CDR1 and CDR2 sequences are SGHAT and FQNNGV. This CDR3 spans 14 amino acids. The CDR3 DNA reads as TGTGCCAGCAGCTTAGGTCCGGGAAATCAGCCCCAGCATTTT. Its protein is CASSLGPGNQPQHF.

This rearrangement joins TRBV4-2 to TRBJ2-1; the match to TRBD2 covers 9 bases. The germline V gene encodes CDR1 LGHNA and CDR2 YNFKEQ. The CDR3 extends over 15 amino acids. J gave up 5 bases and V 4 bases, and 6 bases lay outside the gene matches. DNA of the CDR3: TGTGCCAGCAGCCTGTTAGCGGGGGCGAACAATGAGCAGTTCTTC. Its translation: CASSLLAGANNEQFF.

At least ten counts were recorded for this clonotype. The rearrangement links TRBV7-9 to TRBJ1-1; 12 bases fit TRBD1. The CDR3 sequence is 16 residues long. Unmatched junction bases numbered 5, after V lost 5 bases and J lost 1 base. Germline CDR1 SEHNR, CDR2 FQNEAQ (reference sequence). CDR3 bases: TGTGCCAGCAGCCCCCGGGACAGGGGGCCGAACACTGAAGCTTTCTTT. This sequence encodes CASSPRDRGPNTEAFF.